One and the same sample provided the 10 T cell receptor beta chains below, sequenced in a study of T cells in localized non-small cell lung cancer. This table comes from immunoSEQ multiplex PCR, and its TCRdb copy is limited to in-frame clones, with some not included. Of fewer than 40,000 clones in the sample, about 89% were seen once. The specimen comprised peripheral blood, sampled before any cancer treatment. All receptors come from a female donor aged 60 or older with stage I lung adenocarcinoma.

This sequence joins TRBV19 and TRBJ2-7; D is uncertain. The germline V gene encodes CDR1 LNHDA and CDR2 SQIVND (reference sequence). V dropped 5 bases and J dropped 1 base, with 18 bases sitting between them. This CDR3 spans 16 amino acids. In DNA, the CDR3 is TGTGCCAGTAGTCGATCGGGTGCTTTAGCTTCCTACGAGCAGTACTTC. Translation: CASSRSGALASYEQYF. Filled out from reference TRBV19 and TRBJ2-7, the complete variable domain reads DGGITQSPKYLFRKEGQNVTLSCEQNLNHDAMYWYRQDPGQGLRLIYYSQIVNDFQKGDIAEGYSVSREKKESFPLTVTSAQKNPTAFYLCASSRSGALASYEQYFGPGTRLTVT.

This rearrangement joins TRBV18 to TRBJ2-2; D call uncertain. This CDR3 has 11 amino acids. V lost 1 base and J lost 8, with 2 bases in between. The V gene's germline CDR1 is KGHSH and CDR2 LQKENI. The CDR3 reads CASSPLGELFF. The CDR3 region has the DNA TGTGCCAGCTCACCACTGGGGGAGCTGTTTTTT. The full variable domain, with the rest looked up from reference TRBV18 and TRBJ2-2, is NAGVMQNPRHLVRRRGQEARLRCSPMKGHSHVYWYRQLPEEGLKFMVYLQKENIIDESGMPKERFSAEFPKEGPSILRIQQVVRGDSAAYFCASSPLGELFFGEGSRLTVL.

The CDR3 loop reads CASSLRSGSIDTQYF. CDR3 coding DNA: TGTGCCAGCAGCTTAAGGAGCGGGAGTATAGATACGCAGTATTTT. V usage is TRBV7-3 and J usage is TRBJ2-3; 8 positions agree with TRBD2. Germline trimming cut 1 base from V and 5 bases from J; bases unmatched to any gene: 5. The CDR3 totals 15 residues. The germline CDR1 and CDR2 sequences are SGHTA and FQGTGA.

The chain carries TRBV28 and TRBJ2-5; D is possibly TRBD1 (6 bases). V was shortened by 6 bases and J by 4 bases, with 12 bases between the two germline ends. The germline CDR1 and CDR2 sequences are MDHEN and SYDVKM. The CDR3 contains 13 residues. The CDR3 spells CASRGGQRETQYF. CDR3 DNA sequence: TGTGCCAGCAGAGGAGGACAGAGAGAGACCCAGTACTTC. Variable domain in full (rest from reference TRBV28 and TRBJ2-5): DVKVTQSSRYLVKRTGEKVFLECVQDMDHENMFWYRQDPGLGLRLIYFSYDVKMKEKGDIPEGYSVSREKKERFSLILESASTNQTSMYLCASRGGQRETQYFGPGTRLLVL.

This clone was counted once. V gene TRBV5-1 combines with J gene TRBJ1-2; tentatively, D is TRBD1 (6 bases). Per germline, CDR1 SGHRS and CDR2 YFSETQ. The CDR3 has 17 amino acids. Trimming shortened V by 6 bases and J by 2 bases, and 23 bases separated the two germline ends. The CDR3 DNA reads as TGCGCCAGCAACTTCGGAGCAGGGGCCGGGGGGAACTATGGCTACACCTTC. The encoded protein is CASNFGAGAGGNYGYTF.

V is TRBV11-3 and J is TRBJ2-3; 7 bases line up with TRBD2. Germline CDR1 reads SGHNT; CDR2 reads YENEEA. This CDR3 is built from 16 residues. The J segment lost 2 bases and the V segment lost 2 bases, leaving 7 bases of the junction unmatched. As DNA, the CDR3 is TGTGCCAGCAGCTTATTTTCGGGAGGCCTCACAGATACGCAGTATTTT. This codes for CASSLFSGGLTDTQYF.

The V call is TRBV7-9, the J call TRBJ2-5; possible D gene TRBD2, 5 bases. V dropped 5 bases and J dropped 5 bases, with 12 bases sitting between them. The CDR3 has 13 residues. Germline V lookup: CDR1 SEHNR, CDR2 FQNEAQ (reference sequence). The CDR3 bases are TGTGCCAGCAGCCCACGGGGTCCGGAGACCCAGTACTTC. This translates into CASSPRGPETQYF.

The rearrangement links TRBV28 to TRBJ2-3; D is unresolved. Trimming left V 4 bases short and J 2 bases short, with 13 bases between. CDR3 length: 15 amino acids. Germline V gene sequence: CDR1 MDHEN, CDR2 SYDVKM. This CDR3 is CASSSFRGPTDTQYF. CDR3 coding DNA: TGTGCCAGCAGTTCTTTTCGCGGACCCACAGATACGCAGTATTTT.

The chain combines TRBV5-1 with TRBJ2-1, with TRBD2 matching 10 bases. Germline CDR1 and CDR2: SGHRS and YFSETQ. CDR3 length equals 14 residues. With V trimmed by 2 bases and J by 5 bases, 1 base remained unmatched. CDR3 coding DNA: TGCGCCAGCAGCTTCACTAGCGGGAACAATGAGCAGTTCTTC. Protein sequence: CASSFTSGNNEQFF.

CDR3 sequence: CASSQVTGGNEKLFF. The CDR3 DNA sequence: TGTGCCAGCAGCCAAGTAACAGGGGGCAATGAAAAACTGTTTTTT. The gene calls are TRBV4-2 and TRBJ1-4; TRBD1 agrees at 9 bases. With V trimmed by 1 base and J by 5 bases, 2 bases remained unmatched. This CDR3 is 15 amino acids long. Germline-derived CDR1 and CDR2 are LGHNA and YNFKEQ.